What follows are 22 T cell receptor beta chains derived from one specimen sequenced in a study of early T cells in non-severe SARS-CoV-2 infection. A single record per CDR3 protein comes from TCRdb applying MiXCR to the 5' RACE reads. The repertoire holds about 64,000 distinct CDR3 sequences, about 12% seen once, with approximately 1.3% in the top ten. This specimen was whole blood, taken at baseline. Source of these receptors: an adult who was a healthcare worker with PCR-confirmed SARS-CoV-2 infection or an uninfected control (not recorded which).

This chain connects TRBV7-2 to TRBJ2-4; TRBD2 might be the D (6 bases). The CDR3 covers 16 residues. Trimming stripped 2 bases from V and 0 bases from J, with 11 bases between. The germline CDR1 and CDR2 sequences are SGHTA and FQGNSA. The CDR3 loop is CASSLLGAGAKNIQYF. In DNA, the CDR3 is TGTGCCAGCAGCTTACTGGGAGCGGGAGCCAAAAACATTCAGTACTTC.

The chain couples TRBV5-5 to TRBJ2-5; 7 bases line up with TRBD2. CDR3 length: 14 residues. Germline CDR1 reads SGHKS; CDR2 reads YYEKEE (reference sequence). With V trimmed by 1 base and J by 2 bases, 2 bases remained unmatched. The CDR3 DNA sequence: TGTGCCAGCAGCTTGACTAGCGAACAAGAGACCCAGTACTTC. Protein: CASSLTSEQETQYF.

As for this clonotype: The junction does not match germline at one end; this may be a read error. The chain has TRBV28 and TRBJ2-1, with D perhaps TRBD2 (6 bases). The germline V gene encodes CDR1 MDHEN and CDR2 SYDVKM. CDR3 length equals 16 residues. In DNA, the CDR3 is TGTGCCGGCCAGCCCGCGGGGATAGGGAGCTACAATGAGCTGTTCTTC. Translating gives CAGQPAGIGSYNELFF.

There are a few counts of this clonotype. The chain uses TRBV7-6 and TRBJ1-1; possible D gene TRBD1, 6 bases. The CDR3 spans 12 residues. With 2 bases removed from V and 10 bases from J, the gap between germline ends came to 11 bases. Looked up from germline, CDR1 is SGHVS and CDR2 is FNYEAQ. The CDR3, as DNA: TGTGCCAGCAGCTTAAGGGGGGGCAGAGCTTTCTTT. It encodes CASSLRGGRAFF.

The rearrangement links TRBV7-2 to TRBJ1-2, with TRBD1 as a possible D gene (6 bases). Trimming took 2 bases from V and 2 from J, leaving 12 bases between them. The CDR3 has 15 residues. Germline V gives CDR1 SGHTA, CDR2 FQGNSA. CDR3 residues: CASSLSRTANYGYTF. The CDR3 DNA reads TGTGCCAGCAGCTTATCACGGACAGCGAACTATGGCTACACCTTC.

In this sample, this clonotype turned up a few times. The V and J genes are TRBV12-3 or TRBV12-4 and TRBJ2-1; 7 bases are a match to TRBD1. The CDR3 loop spans 15 amino acids. Trimming at V came to 3 bases and at J to 9 bases, leaving 11 bases not matched to a gene. The CDR3 DNA follows: TGTGCCAGCAGTTTTATCTCCCAGGGGGAAGGTGAGCAGTTCTTC. Translation: CASSFISQGEGEQFF.

V and J are TRBV2 and TRBJ2-1, with a possible D match to TRBD1 (6 bases). CDR3 length: 12 amino acids. V lost 7 bases and J 7 bases, leaving 11 bases between the germline ends. Germline CDR1 and CDR2: SNHLY and FYNNEI. Here the CDR3 reads CASTRDTNEQFF. As DNA, the CDR3 is TGTGCCAGCACCCGGGACACTAATGAGCAGTTCTTC.

V and J are TRBV4-3 and TRBJ2-5, with TRBD2 identical over 7 bases. V shed 0 bases and J 9 bases; nucleotides not matched to a gene: 16. The germline gives CDR1 LGHNA, CDR2 YSLEER. The CDR3 is made up of 17 amino acids. The CDR3 is CASSQEHSGSYKRPQYF. Here the CDR3 DNA reads TGCGCCAGCAGCCAAGAGCATAGCGGGTCATATAAGAGACCCCAGTACTTC.

V gene TRBV11-2 combines with J gene TRBJ2-5, with D maybe TRBD2 (7 bases). The V and J ends lost 2 bases and 2 bases respectively, with 12 bases between them. The CDR3 runs 15 residues. Germline CDR1 SGHAT, CDR2 FQNNGV. CDR3 protein: CASSLWRGQQETQYF. Written as DNA, the CDR3 is TGTGCCAGCAGCTTATGGCGGGGGCAGCAAGAGACCCAGTACTTC.

A few counts support this clonotype. It is unclear where the CDR3 begins or ends on the DNA, so no DNA is shown, and the CDR3 is as TCRdb lists it. This chain joins TRBV19 and TRBJ2-7; TRBD1 is taken as the D call from the table, unchecked against the DNA. CDR1 and CDR2 (germline): LNHDA, SQIVND (reference sequence). Ends included, the CDR3 has 14 residues. CDR3 region: CASSSSGGAYEQYF.

The rearrangement joins TRBV20-1 to TRBJ2-3; TRBD2 matches at 9 bases. This CDR3 has 13 amino acids. V lost 4 bases to trimming and J lost 7 bases; unmatched junction nucleotides: 6. Germline CDR1 DFQATT, CDR2 SNEGSKA (reference sequence). CDR3 protein: CSATAGGPNTQYF. CDR3 in DNA: TGCAGTGCTACGGCGGGGGGGCCGAATACGCAGTATTTT.

This clonotype was counted only a few times. The genes are TRBV20-1 and TRBJ1-2; D is possibly TRBD1 (5 bases). Between the trimmed V and J ends, which lost 6 bases and 8 bases, there was a span of 16 bases. The CDR3 runs 12 residues. CDR1 is DFQATT, CDR2 SNEGSKA, per germline (reference sequence). The CDR3 region is CSAPRDGRGYTF. CDR3 sequence (DNA): TGCAGTGCCCCGAGGGACGGCCGCGGCTACACCTTC.

This clonotype showed up many times. The chain has TRBV6-2 or TRBV6-3 and TRBJ1-5, with 7 bases that match TRBD1. Germline V gene lookup returns CDR1 MNHEY and CDR2 SVGEGT. Trimming cost V 0 bases and J 5 bases; bases outside gene matches: 16. The CDR3 is 19 amino acids. The CDR3 spells CASSYSTWRQGEGDQPQHF. CDR3 coding DNA: TGTGCCAGCAGTTACTCGACATGGCGCCAGGGGGAAGGAGATCAGCCCCAGCATTTT.

The J gene is TRBJ2-1, the V gene TRBV24-1; tentatively, D is TRBD1 (6 bases). V gave up 4 bases and J gave up 6 bases, with 18 bases separating them. CDR1 and CDR2 (germline): KGHDR, SFDVKD. This CDR3 has 16 amino acids. The CDR3 here is CATSDLTGPGSNEQFF. CDR3 nucleotides: TGTGCCACCAGTGACCTGACAGGACCCGGATCCAATGAGCAGTTCTTC.

This clonotype was counted only a few times. The chain uses TRBV20-1 and TRBJ2-7; 13 bases align to TRBD2. The CDR3 is 16 residues long. The germline V gene has CDR1 DFQATT and CDR2 SNEGSKA (reference sequence). With V trimmed by 0 bases and J by 3 bases, 5 bases remained unmatched. The CDR3: CSARDGTSGTLYEQYF. CDR3 coding DNA: TGCAGTGCTAGAGATGGGACTAGCGGGACCCTCTACGAGCAGTACTTC.

This chain uses TRBV2 with TRBJ2-1, with 13 bases that match TRBD2. This CDR3 is built from 14 residues. After removal of 6 bases from V and 7 bases from J, the junction contained 3 bases not matched to a gene. Germline-derived CDR1 and CDR2 are SNHLY and FYNNEI. CDR3 in amino acids: CASRILAGGNEQFF. The DNA of the CDR3 is TGTGCCAGCAGGATACTAGCGGGAGGGAATGAGCAGTTCTTC.

The rearrangement uses TRBV7-6 and TRBJ2-1; 7 bases are a match to TRBD1. V gave up 5 bases and J gave up 5 bases; unmatched junction bases: 3. Germline V gives CDR1 SGHVS, CDR2 FNYEAQ. This CDR3 contains 13 residues. Here the CDR3 reads CASSRDSDNEQFF. For the CDR3, the DNA is TGTGCCAGCAGCCGGGACAGTGACAATGAGCAGTTCTTC.

The CDR3: CASSYGAGSTDTQYF. The CDR3, as DNA: TGTGCCAGCAGTTACGGGGCAGGGAGCACAGATACGCAGTATTTT. The gene calls are TRBV6-5 and TRBJ2-3; the D gene is possibly TRBD1 (5 bases). The CDR3 sequence is 15 residues long. The germline V gene has CDR1 MNHEY and CDR2 SVGAGI. V lost 2 bases, J lost 0 bases, and 9 bases lay in between.

This clonotype showed up many times. V usage is TRBV6-1 and J usage is TRBJ1-2; the D is unclear. The CDR3 covers 16 residues. Looked up from germline, CDR1 is MNHNS and CDR2 is SASEGT. The ends were cut back, 0 bases at V and 0 bases at J, with 11 bases in the middle. The CDR3 coding sequence is TGTGCCAGCAGTGAAGCTGGACGGGGAGCTAACTATGGCTACACCTTC. As protein: CASSEAGRGANYGYTF.

In regard to this clonotype: This could be a read error, since a much larger clone is one nucleotide away. The chain uses TRBV11-2 and TRBJ2-7, with no clear D. Germline CDR1 reads SGHAT; CDR2 reads FQNNGV. The CDR3 loop spans 11 amino acids. The V end was cut by 4 bases, the J end by 3 bases, with 4 bases between. CDR3 coding DNA: TGTGCCAGCAGCTCCGACTACGAGCAGTACTTC. Its protein product is CASSSDYEQYF. Drawing the rest from reference TRBV11-2 and TRBJ2-7, the complete variable domain is EAGVAQSPRYKIIEKRQSVAFWCNPISGHATLYWYQQILGQGPKLLIQFQNNGVVDDSQLPKDRFSAERLKGVDSTLKIQPAKLEDSAVYLCASSSDYEQYFGPGTRLTVT.

The rearrangement links TRBV3-1 to TRBJ1-4, with D tentatively TRBD1 (6 bases). The CDR3 consists of 15 residues. CDR1 and CDR2 from the germline V gene are LGHDT and YNNKEL (reference sequence). Trimming removed 4 bases from V and 7 bases from J, with 16 bases in between. For the CDR3, the DNA is TGTGCCAGCAGCCCTACGCGCAGGGGTCGTGAAAAACTGTTTTTT. Translation gives CASSPTRRGREKLFF.

This clonotype was counted only a few times. The rearrangement uses TRBV29-1 and TRBJ2-7; unclear D gene. Germline assignment: CDR1 SQVTM and CDR2 ANQGSEA. The CDR3 has 15 amino acids. Trimming shortened V by 0 bases and J by 0 bases, and 12 bases separated the two germline ends. CDR3 DNA sequence: TGCAGCGTTGAAGAACGGCAGTTGGGCTCCTACGAGCAGTACTTC. Its translation is CSVEERQLGSYEQYF.